The sequence of this T cell receptor beta chain was determined in a study of relationships among human T cell subsets. General study findings and limits: Th1, Th2 and regulatory subsets overlapped substantially in CDR3 sequences. Over 50% of CD8+ cytotoxic sequences were in clones over 100 reads; regulatory and Th2 had few.

From mRNA, alpha and beta CDR3 regions were amplified using semiquantitative ARM-PCR. Tagged nested gene-specific primers were used first, then communal superprimers amplified exponentially. TCRdb reanalysed the multiplex PCR reads using MiXCR and keeps one entry per CDR3 protein. The sample has approximately 4,300 distinct CDR3 sequences, 65% to 85% seen once. In regard to this clonotype: Its specificity is unknown.

T cell subsets were isolated with antibody-coated magnetic beads. The receptor's source is a man aged 35 to 55 in good health. The sample comprised total T cells sorted from blood.

CDR3 sequence reads: CASSNGRAYEQYF. The CDR3 DNA is TGTGCCAGCAGTAACGGGAGGGCCTACGAGCAGTACTTC. This sequence joins TRBV27 and TRBJ2-7, with 8 bases matching TRBD2. This CDR3 region has 13 residues. Germline V lookup: CDR1 MNHEY, CDR2 SMNVEV (reference sequence). Trimming took 5 bases from V and 2 from J; bases not matched to a gene: 2.